In this sample, the clone carrying this TCR beta chain turned up a few times. This CDR3 spans 14 amino acids. Germline lookup yields CDR1 SNHLY and CDR2 FYNNEI. Trimming stripped 1 base from V and 5 bases from J, with 11 bases between. This entry comes from a study of response to subunit inactivated influenza vaccine. From the RT-PCR reads, TCRdb called clonotypes with MiXCR, one entry per CDR3 protein. The sample has about 570,000 distinct CDR3 sequences, around 10% seen once. The sample also formed part of further work on T cells expressing NK-cell markers. In that study: For TCR beta, cDNA was produced by 5'RACE template switching with UMIs. HCMV specificity of expanded NKG2C+ T cell clones remained unclear.

Sequences were derived from PBMCs from blood, sampled on the day of vaccination. The chain joins TRBV2 to TRBJ2-5; the D gene is possibly TRBD1 (6 bases). This clonotype originated in a man aged 50 to 59 who received an inactivated influenza vaccine. CDR3 sequence reads: CASSEEGDGETQYF. CDR3 nucleotides: TGTGCCAGCAGTGAAGAGGGGGACGGGGAGACCCAGTACTTC.